The T cell receptor (beta chain) under discussion was sequenced for a study of blood T cell repertoires in COVID-19. On this clone itself: Other DNA sequences of this sample code for an identical CDR3.

Assay used: immunoSEQ multiplex PCR; TCRdb lists only in-frame clones, some missing. The data show approximately 240,000 clones, with more than 60% seen just once and roughly 4% held by the top ten. The TCR was taken from a woman in her forties with active or convalescent COVID-19. The sequenced material came from peripheral blood.

CDR3 amino acids: CASSLAGAQETQYF. CDR3 nucleotides: TGCGCCAGCAGCTTGGCAGGGGCCCAAGAGACCCAGTACTTC. The chain recombines TRBV5-1 with TRBJ2-5, with TRBD1 as a possible D gene (6 bases). Germline values: CDR1 SGHRS, CDR2 YFSETQ. The CDR3 is made up of 14 amino acids. V lost 0 bases and J 1 base, leaving 7 bases between the germline ends.